Reported below is one TCR beta chain. This clone is a singleton in its sample. Its specific antigen is unknown. No much larger clone exists at a distance of one base, and base qualities are not known. Each collaborating institution followed its own protocols to collect whole blood in K2EDTA tubes. For TCRbeta analysis, collaborators shipped samples in one of three forms: frozen whole blood, isolated PBMCs, or DNA extracted from either of those sample types. The data derive from a study of blood T cell repertoires in COVID-19 (dated by TCRdb to about 2020). In the study overall: Samples from collaborators originated in the United States, Italy and Spain and spanned both the acute and convalescent phases of COVID-19. The material from the prospective study consisted of cDNA or gDNA derived from T cells, B-cell-depleted T cells, or PBMCs. Subjects who had been exposed to COVID-19, were actively infected with it, or had recovered from it provided the deeply sampled blood TCRbeta repertoires that made up the dataset. The repertoires were made available in a free public database intended to serve as a resource for research on the immune response to SARS-CoV-2. Samples came from the ongoing ImmuneRACE study (first 160 participants) plus 1,254 subjects from 6 global collaborators. Sample metadata almost always included a de-identified subject ID, COVID-19 status, age in years and sex. Where available, HLA class I and class II types were taken from metadata supplied by the sample provider and were not determined by assay-based typing.

Study-wide conclusions, independent of this receptor: The quantity of clinical and demographic metadata differed by source and by participant and was supplied without curation.

TCRbeta CDR3 regions were amplified from genomic DNA using the immunoSEQ Assay, a bias-controlled multiplex PCR. For the original study's pipeline: Nucleated cell counts per sample were estimated from amplification of reference gene primers within the assay. Sequence reads were collapsed and filtered to measure the absolute abundance of every unique TCRbeta CDR3 rearrangement. For each sample, productive Simpson clonality was calculated by taking the square root of Simpson's diversity index across productive rearrangements. The clones in this table, taken by TCRdb from immuneACCESS, are in-frame only. Not every clone is retained; where verified, under half of the shortfall comes from an unresolved V gene, and the cause of the rest is unknown. V, J and clone size were drawn from that table, and D and trimming were deduced from the DNA. The sample contains more than 110,000 clones, about 86% of them found a single time. The ten largest clones represent roughly 7.3% of the sample.

The germline V gene (reference sequence) yields LNHDA for CDR1 and SQIVND for CDR2. Trimming takes 4 bases off V and 10 bases off J; junction bases not matched to a gene: 27. From the cysteine through the phenylalanine, the CDR3 covers 19 amino acids. The kept DNA is CDR3 alone, 57 bases in frame from the first base. The clonotype was recovered from a human donor in a cohort sampled during active COVID-19. Sequencing used peripheral blood. The rearranged chain carries TRBV19 and TRBJ1-2, and 7 junctional nucleotides match TRBD1. This receptor carries the CDR3 CASSSRPGGQVGIAKDYTF. The nucleotide sequence reads as follows: TGTGCCAGTAGTAGCCGCCCCGGTGGACAGGTTGGTATCGCGAAAGACTACACCTTC.